The rows below give T cell receptor beta chains drawn from one sample of a study of T cells after yellow fever vaccination. One entry per CDR3 protein results from TCRdb running MiXCR on the 5' RACE reads. The table has 120,000 or so distinct CDR3 sequences, approximately 14% seen once. This specimen was CD8+ T cells sorted from PBMCs, taken 5 days after the yellow fever booster vaccination. The receptor source for this set is a man in his late teens or twenties who received the YFV17D yellow fever vaccine. CDR3s include the opening cysteine and the closing phenylalanine or tryptophan.

v_call	cdr3_aa
TRBV7-8	CASRPGTGDLYEQYF
TRBV7-9	CASSRTSGSYEQYF
TRBV4-2	CASSQDFRYEQYF
TRBV5-1	CASSPLRESRAEAFF
TRBV14	CASSPVRGSSYNEQFF
TRBV12-3/TRBV12-4	CASRLASRVDTQYF
TRBV12-3/TRBV12-4	CASRAGTGFNHEQFF
TRBV6-5	CAISLGQGNEQFF
TRBV12-3/TRBV12-4	CASSFPNTEAFF
TRBV4-1	CASSQELGVDGYTF
TRBV27	CASSFWGQTDTQYF
TRBV11-2	CASSLAFGWDGYTF
TRBV19	CASSTGVNSPLHF
TRBV4-3	CASSPKEYTDTQYF
TRBV12-3/TRBV12-4	CASSAQGAWTGELFF
TRBV5-4	CASSLAGTGDAEAFF
TRBV20-1	CSAPGQGESSPLHF
TRBV4-1	CASSQDPTSRYEQYF
TRBV7-2	CASSLDGTSGGWGDTQYF
TRBV12-3/TRBV12-4	CASTRRREETQYF
TRBV19	CASSIWGRTGELFF
TRBV5-4	CASSLETGLENIQYF
TRBV5-1	CASTFRVGGDEQYF
TRBV4-1	CASSPPGGDYEQYF
TRBV14	CASSQTPGNTEAFF
TRBV6-1	CAINDRGTFGELFF
TRBV4-3	CASSRWGQGGNTGELFF
TRBV6-2/TRBV6-3	CASSYLANTEAFF
TRBV11-2	CASSLVNSEETQYF
TRBV7-9	CASSFQAAGRELFF
TRBV4-1	CASSQFTYRGTETQYF
TRBV3-1	CASSRGNDQPQHF
TRBV27	CASSLWRGRPHEQFF
TRBV9	CASSVVPGPTYEQYF
TRBV27	CASSLRDSQETQYF
TRBV27	CASSFALWQPQHF
TRBV4-3	CASSQEEPLRLGNEQFF
TRBV6-5	CASSRTGVKTDTQYF
TRBV4-1	CASSQGPGYEQYF
TRBV11-2	CASSSTTANTEAFF
TRBV15	CATSRTGYPYEQYF
TRBV4-3	CASSLNLGVEATQYF
TRBV20-1	CSASLPRDGPYEQYF
TRBV6-5	CASRTGAYNEQFF
TRBV13	CASSLVTAGFYNEQFF
TRBV29-1	CSAWGTGEAKNIQYF
TRBV27	CASSFGFSYEQYF
TRBV5-6	CASSLDGAYGYTF
TRBV5-1	CASSLRDRMAYEQYF
TRBV13	CASSEALVVDSEQFF
TRBV6-2/TRBV6-3	CASSYLPSSYNEQFF
TRBV7-9	CASSWTGPDTQYF
TRBV4-1	CASSLSWGSNQPQHF
TRBV25-1	CASSETATKAEAFF
TRBV7-6	CASSFRPGGELFF
TRBV7-8	CASDRVQETQYF